These 12 T cell receptor beta chains were sequenced from one sample in a study of OX40 agonist ivuxolimab in advanced cancers. Libraries were prepared by immunoSEQ multiplex PCR; TCRdb keeps only in-frame clonotypes and omits some of them. This sample has almost 85,000 clones, with approximately 93% found just once. Specimen: CD4+ or CD8+ T cells sorted from blood, collected in a trial of the OX40 agonist ivuxolimab. Source of these receptors: an adult with an advanced solid tumor such as melanoma, head and neck, liver or kidney cancer.

This chain joins TRBV5-1 and TRBJ2-7, with 9 bases identical to TRBD1. After removal of 8 bases from V and 6 bases from J, the junction contained 12 bases not matched to a gene. This CDR3 comprises 14 residues. The V gene's germline CDR1 is SGHRS and CDR2 YFSETQ. The CDR3 loop reads CASRTGTGFLEQYF. CDR3 in DNA: TGCGCCAGTAGGACCGGGACAGGGTTTCTCGAGCAGTACTTC.

This sequence joins TRBV19 and TRBJ2-3; D not certain. The ends were cut back, 1 base at V and 7 bases at J, with 18 bases in the middle. The CDR3 length is 16 residues. Germline V lookup: CDR1 LNHDA, CDR2 SQIVND (reference sequence). The DNA of the CDR3 is TGTGCCAGTAGTATAGTGGTGAGAGTGGCATGGAATACGCAGTATTTT. This gives the protein CASSIVVRVAWNTQYF.

V usage is TRBV5-1 and J usage is TRBJ2-7, with 9 nucleotides matching TRBD2. The CDR3 runs to 16 residues. Germline assignment: CDR1 SGHRS and CDR2 YFSETQ. The ends lost 0 bases at V and 6 bases at J; junction bases unmatched: 10. The CDR3 here is CASSLAKASGITEQYF. The CDR3 DNA follows: TGCGCCAGCAGCTTGGCTAAGGCTAGCGGGATTACCGAGCAGTACTTC.

The chain combines TRBV4-1 with TRBJ2-1, with 9 bases identical to TRBD2. V lost 5 bases, J lost 3 bases, and 11 bases stayed unmatched. CDR3 size: 17 residues. From germline, CDR1 is MGHRA and CDR2 YSYEKL. In DNA form, the CDR3 reads TGCGCCAGCAGCGGAGGGGGAGCGGGAGGACGCTACAATGAGCAGTTCTTC. Translation gives CASSGGGAGGRYNEQFF.

The genes are TRBV6-1 and TRBJ1-2; D remains ambiguous. The CDR3 has 16 residues. Trimming left V 0 bases short and J 7 bases short, with 18 bases between. In germline, CDR1 is MNHNS, CDR2 SASEGT. CDR3 bases: TGTGCCAGCAGTGAAGCGAGAGGTCAGGCCCTCTCTGGCTACACCTTC. Translated: CASSEARGQALSGYTF.

The chain recombines TRBV27 with TRBJ2-1, with D tentatively TRBD1 (5 bases). This CDR3 spans 14 amino acids. Deletions cut 5 bases from V and 10 bases from J, with 18 bases between. Per germline, CDR1 MNHEY and CDR2 SMNVEV (reference sequence). CDR3 in amino acids: CASSDGHNPYEQFF. Here the CDR3 DNA reads TGTGCCAGCAGTGACGGACATAATCCGTACGAGCAGTTCTTC.

The chain couples TRBV9 to TRBJ1-2; D is possibly TRBD1 (6 bases). This CDR3 comprises 17 residues. Germline CDR1 is SGDLS and CDR2 is YYNGEE. V shed 6 bases and J shed 3 bases, with 24 bases lying between them. The CDR3 DNA reads TGTGCCAGCAACGGGGGCCGGCAGAAGGGGTCCCACTATGGCTACACCTTC. Protein product: CASNGGRQKGSHYGYTF.

The gene calls are TRBV6-5 and TRBJ2-5; D uncertain. The CDR3 is 13 residues long. Between the trimmed V and J ends, which lost 2 bases and 8 bases, there was a span of 12 bases. Germline CDR1 is MNHEY and CDR2 is SVGAGI. DNA for the CDR3: TGTGCCAGCAGTTACGACTCCACGACCACCCAGTACTTC. Translating it yields CASSYDSTTTQYF.

The gene calls are TRBV27 and TRBJ1-2; 11 bases line up with TRBD1. This CDR3 comprises 14 residues. Germline values: CDR1 MNHEY, CDR2 SMNVEV (reference sequence). J lost 2 bases, V lost 5 bases, and 1 base had no gene match. The CDR3 loop is CASSGTGGNYGYTF. CDR3 DNA: TGTGCCAGCAGTGGGACAGGGGGGAACTATGGCTACACCTTC.

The V and J genes are TRBV9 and TRBJ2-1; tentative D call: TRBD2 (6 bases). Germline CDR1 SGDLS, CDR2 YYNGEE. Trimming took off 4 bases at V and 8 bases at J, with 25 bases between the two ends. The CDR3 consists of 17 residues. The CDR3 bases are TGTGCCAGCAGCTCTAGACTAGACTCATACCCTCGGGATGAGCAGTTCTTC. Translated: CASSSRLDSYPRDEQFF.

This rearrangement joins TRBV27 to TRBJ2-7, with TRBD1 identical over 7 bases. This CDR3 is built from 15 residues. Unmatched junction bases numbered 5, after V lost 0 bases and J lost 3 bases. CDR1 and CDR2 (germline): MNHEY, SMNVEV (reference sequence). The CDR3 loop is CASSLSGGAIYEQYF. In DNA form, the CDR3 reads TGTGCCAGCAGTTTATCAGGGGGCGCGATCTACGAGCAGTACTTC.

V and J are TRBV11-1 and TRBJ2-3; 11 nucleotides match TRBD1. V trimming: 5 bases; J trimming: 4 bases; junction bases outside the gene matches: 5. The CDR3 contains 15 residues. Looked up from germline, CDR1 is SGHAT and CDR2 is FQDESV (reference sequence). Here the CDR3 reads CASSPDRGLADTQYF. The CDR3 nucleotides read TGTGCCAGCAGCCCGGACAGGGGGCTCGCAGATACGCAGTATTTT. The entire variable domain, with the rest obtained from reference TRBV11-1 and TRBJ2-3, is as follows: EAEVAQSPRYKITEKSQAVAFWCDPISGHATLYWYRQILGQGPELLVQFQDESVVDDSQLPKDRFSAERLKGVDSTLKIQPAELGDSAMYLCASSPDRGLADTQYFGPGTRLTVL.